The next 25 T cell receptor beta chains were all read from a single sample in a study of control samples from healthy donors and cancer patients. The assay was immunoSEQ multiplex PCR, and TCRdb's table has in-frame clones only and misses some. The data show roughly 20,000 clones, around 80% seen once. The sample comprised PBMCs. The source is a man in his fifties or sixties with colorectal cancer.

This chain connects TRBV18 to TRBJ2-1, with D tentatively TRBD1 (6 bases). CDR3 size: 13 residues. Deletions cut 6 bases from V and 1 base from J, with 7 bases between. CDR1 is KGHSH and CDR2 is LQKENI in the germline V gene. CDR3 nucleotide sequence: TGTGCCAGCTCGGGGACATCCTACAATGAGCAGTTCTTC. Protein product: CASSGTSYNEQFF. The full variable domain, with the rest looked up from reference TRBV18 and TRBJ2-1, is NAGVMQNPRHLVRRRGQEARLRCSPMKGHSHVYWYRQLPEEGLKFMVYLQKENIIDESGMPKERFSAEFPKEGPSILRIQQVVRGDSAAYFCASSGTSYNEQFFGPGTRLTVL.

The rearrangement joins TRBV12-2 to TRBJ1-6; TRBD1 is the table's D call and was not checked against the DNA. TRBV12-2 is flagged as a pseudogene. The CDR3 contains 17 residues. The CDR3 loop is CASRLGTGASLDSPLHF. The DNA of the CDR3 is TGTGCAAGTCGCCTCGGGACAGGTGCCTCTCTGGACTCACCCCTCCACTTT.

J is TRBJ2-2 and V is TRBV5-1, with 10 nucleotides matching TRBD2. The CDR3 totals 15 residues. V dropped 5 bases and J dropped 5; count of bases not matched to a gene: 6. Germline lookup yields CDR1 SGHRS and CDR2 YFSETQ. The CDR3 nucleotides are TGCGCCAGCAGTTTTGCTAGCGGGGGTACCGGGGAGCTGTTTTTT. This codes for CASSFASGGTGELFF.

This chain uses TRBV2 with TRBJ2-5, with D possibly being TRBD2 (5 bases). There are 13 residues in the CDR3. Germline V CDR1 and CDR2: SNHLY, FYNNEI. Trimming removed 9 bases at V and 2 bases at J, with 13 bases between. CDR3 residues: CARAPTSQETQYF. The CDR3 nucleotides are TGTGCCAGGGCCCCCACTAGTCAAGAGACCCAGTACTTC. Supplemented by reference TRBV2 and TRBJ2-5, the full variable domain reads EPEVTQTPSHQVTQMGQEVILRCVPISNHLYFYWYRQILGQKVEFLVSFYNNEISEKSEIFDDQFSVERPDGSNFTLKIRSTKLEDSAMYFCARAPTSQETQYFGPGTRLLVL.

The table lists this clone with a few counts. The chain combines TRBV6-5 with TRBJ1-1; TRBD1 might be the D (5 bases). CDR1 is MNHEY and CDR2 is SVGAGI in the germline V gene. Trimming shortened V by 2 bases and J by 5 bases, and 12 bases separated the two germline ends. This CDR3 is built from 14 residues. The CDR3 DNA reads as TGTGCCAGCAGTTACGGGGGGGAGGTTACTGAAGCTTTCTTT. Translated, it gives CASSYGGEVTEAFF.

The chain uses TRBV11-2 and TRBJ1-2, with no clear D. V lost 1 base to trimming and J lost 2 bases, with 2 bases between them. The germline gives CDR1 SGHAT, CDR2 FQNNGV. The CDR3 has 12 residues. As DNA, the CDR3 is TGTGCCAGCAGCTTAGGGAACTATGGCTACACCTTC. It translates to CASSLGNYGYTF.

V usage is TRBV6-5 and J usage is TRBJ1-1; a possible D gene is TRBD1 (5 bases). V gave up 8 bases and J gave up 6 bases, with 19 bases separating them. This CDR3 has 14 amino acids. Germline assignment: CDR1 MNHEY and CDR2 SVGAGI. The DNA for the CDR3 is TGTGCCAGCCGCCGGGGACTGTCGGGCGCTGAAGCTTTCTTT. It specifies CASRRGLSGAEAFF.

CDR3 bases: TGTGCCAGCTCACCCCGAACGGATAGCAATCAGCCCCAGCATTTT. Amino acid sequence: CASSPRTDSNQPQHF. The chain uses TRBV18 and TRBJ1-5; D is undetermined. V was pared by 3 bases and J by 0 bases, with 9 bases between. In germline, CDR1 is KGHSH, CDR2 LQKENI. The CDR3 runs 15 residues.

The chain has TRBV19 and TRBJ1-6; the D is unclear. V shed 3 bases and J shed 11 bases, with 8 bases lying between them. The CDR3 is 12 amino acids. The germline V gene has CDR1 LNHDA and CDR2 SQIVND (reference sequence). For the CDR3, the DNA is TGTGCCAGTAGTATTCGCGACCCACCCCTCCACTTT. Protein: CASSIRDPPLHF.

The rearrangement links TRBV5-5 to TRBJ1-6, with D possibly TRBD1 on 5 matching bases. Looked up from germline, CDR1 is SGHKS and CDR2 is YYEKEE (reference sequence). Trimming took 3 bases from V and 9 from J, leaving 19 bases between them. The CDR3 covers 16 residues. In nucleotides, the CDR3 is TGTGCCAGCAGCTACTCTTCCCGAAGAGACAGTTCACCCCTCCACTTT. Its translation is CASSYSSRRDSSPLHF.

The rearrangement uses TRBV3-1 (or the pseudogene TRBV3-2) and TRBJ2-6; no clear D gene. CDR3 length: 18 amino acids. With 0 bases removed from V and 0 bases from J, the gap between germline ends came to 12 bases. Germline CDR1 LGHDT, CDR2 YNNKEL (reference sequence). In DNA, the CDR3 is TGTGCCAGCAGCCAAGAATCAGTCCGCCGCTCTGGGGCCAACGTCCTGACTTTC. Its translation: CASSQESVRRSGANVLTF.

The gene calls are TRBV7-8 and TRBJ2-7; D is unclear. Germline V gene lookup returns CDR1 SGHVS and CDR2 FQNEAQ. The CDR3 has 13 amino acids. The ends were cut back, 1 base at V and 3 bases at J, with 7 bases in the middle. The CDR3 bases are TGTGCCAGCAGCTTAGGGGGTTTCTACGAGCAGTACTTC. Residues: CASSLGGFYEQYF.

The chain couples TRBV19 to TRBJ2-5; D gene ambiguous. This CDR3 is 14 amino acids long. Germline V gene data show CDR1 as LNHDA and CDR2 as SQIVND (reference sequence). V lost 0 bases, J lost 1 base, and 6 bases lay in between. Here the CDR3 reads CASSIDGIQETQYF. In DNA form, the CDR3 reads TGTGCCAGTAGTATAGATGGGATCCAAGAGACCCAGTACTTC.

The chain carries TRBV6-1 and TRBJ1-5, with 8 bases that match TRBD1. V dropped 4 bases and J dropped 2; count of bases not matched to a gene: 7. The CDR3 sequence is 16 residues long. The germline V gene has CDR1 MNHNS and CDR2 SASEGT. CDR3 nucleotide sequence: TGTGCCAGCAGTGTCCCCAGGGGGCAAGGCAATCAGCCCCAGCATTTT. It translates to CASSVPRGQGNQPQHF.

V is TRBV10-3 and J is TRBJ2-6; tentatively, D is TRBD1 (6 bases). This CDR3 comprises 17 residues. From germline, CDR1 is ENHRY and CDR2 SYGVKD. V lost 3 bases and J 0 bases, leaving 12 bases between the germline ends. This CDR3 reads CAISEKRGSSGANVLTF. The CDR3 DNA reads TGTGCCATCAGTGAAAAAAGGGGGAGCTCTGGGGCCAACGTCCTGACTTTC.

The chain couples TRBV19 to TRBJ1-2; 10 nucleotides align to TRBD1. Per germline, CDR1 LNHDA and CDR2 SQIVND (reference sequence). The CDR3 is 15 amino acids. The ends lost 4 bases at V and 4 bases at J; junction bases unmatched: 6. The CDR3 region has the DNA TGTGCCAGTAGTACCAGACAGGGGGCACGCTATGGCTACACCTTC. Translating gives CASSTRQGARYGYTF.

V and J are TRBV27 and TRBJ1-3, with TRBD1 matching 11 bases. The V segment lost 6 bases and the J segment 4 bases; nucleotides outside the gene matches: 8. The germline V gene has CDR1 MNHEY and CDR2 SMNVEV (reference sequence). This CDR3 contains 16 residues. CDR3 protein: CASRPGQGAGGNTIYF. In nucleotides, the CDR3 is TGTGCCAGCAGGCCTGGACAGGGGGCTGGCGGAAACACCATATATTTT.

The CDR3 region is CASTERLRAFF. Written as DNA, the CDR3 is TGTGCCAGCACGGAGCGTCTGCGAGCTTTCTTT. The chain couples TRBV6-6 to TRBJ1-1; no reliable D call. V was pared by 7 bases and J by 10 bases, with 13 bases between. The germline V gene encodes CDR1 MNHNY and CDR2 SVGAGI (reference sequence). The CDR3 spans 11 residues.

J is TRBJ1-2 and V is TRBV19; maybe TRBD1 (5 bases). The germline V and J ends were trimmed by 7 bases and 2 bases, with 14 bases remaining between them. This CDR3 is 14 amino acids long. From germline, CDR1 is LNHDA and CDR2 SQIVND (reference sequence). Here the CDR3 reads CASNKGSQNYGYTF. The CDR3 coding sequence is TGTGCCAGTAACAAGGGGTCACAGAACTATGGCTACACCTTC.

The J gene is TRBJ1-2, the V gene TRBV10-3; possibly TRBD1 for D (5 bases). The CDR3 loop spans 15 amino acids. Germline assignment: CDR1 ENHRY and CDR2 SYGVKD. Trimming took off 2 bases at V and 7 bases at J, with 17 bases between the two ends. The CDR3: CAISEPQDQGGGYTF. CDR3 DNA sequence: TGTGCCATCAGTGAGCCCCAAGACCAGGGCGGTGGCTACACCTTC.

This clone showed up just a few times. The chain uses TRBV7-9 and TRBJ2-6; D call uncertain. The length of the CDR3 is 16 residues. Trimming took off 1 base at V and 3 bases at J, with 10 bases between the two ends. CDR1 and CDR2 from the germline V gene are SEHNR and FQNEAQ (reference sequence). As DNA, the CDR3 is TGTGCCAGCAGCTTAGATAAGGGTGGTGGGGCCAACGTCCTGACTTTC. Encoded protein: CASSLDKGGGANVLTF.

The rearrangement uses TRBV24-1 and TRBJ2-1, with 12 positions matching TRBD2. The CDR3 spans 18 residues. CDR1 and CDR2 (germline): KGHDR, SFDVKD. Germline trimming cut 2 bases from V and 3 bases from J; bases unmatched to any gene: 7. CDR3 sequence reads: CATSDSASGGAGYNEQFF. For the CDR3, the DNA is TGTGCCACCAGTGATTCGGCTAGCGGGGGGGCGGGCTACAATGAGCAGTTCTTC.

The genes are TRBV3-1 (or the pseudogene TRBV3-2) and TRBJ2-7; D remains ambiguous. The CDR3 extends over 14 amino acids. In germline, CDR1 is LGHDT, CDR2 YNNKEL (reference sequence). Deletions cut 1 base from V and 5 bases from J, with 12 bases between. CDR3 sequence (DNA): TGTGCCAGCAGCCAAGGGGCCAGTACCCACGAGCAGTACGTC. It codes for CASSQGASTHEQYV.

V is TRBV7-9 and J is TRBJ2-5; D call uncertain. Germline CDR1 and CDR2: SEHNR and FQNEAQ (reference sequence). The CDR3 runs to 12 residues. Trimming removed 0 bases at V and 9 bases at J, with 8 bases between. The CDR3 nucleotides are TGTGCCAGCAGCTTAGCGCATGGGGCCCAGTACTTC. It is translated as CASSLAHGAQYF.

The chain couples TRBV7-8 to TRBJ1-1, with 7 positions matching TRBD1. Germline V gene data show CDR1 as SGHVS and CDR2 as FQNEAQ. J gave up 4 bases and V 0 bases, and 5 bases lay outside the gene matches. The CDR3 contains 15 residues. DNA of the CDR3: TGTGCCAGCAGCTTAGCGATGGCAGGGGGCACTGAAGCTTTCTTT. Amino acid sequence: CASSLAMAGGTEAFF. Looking up the rest from reference TRBV7-8 and TRBJ1-1 gives the full variable domain: GAGVSQSPRYKVAKRGQDVALRCDPISGHVSLFWYQQALGQGPEFLTYFQNEAQLDKSGLPSDRFFAERPEGSVSTLKIQRTQQEDSAVYLCASSLAMAGGTEAFFGQGTRLTVV.